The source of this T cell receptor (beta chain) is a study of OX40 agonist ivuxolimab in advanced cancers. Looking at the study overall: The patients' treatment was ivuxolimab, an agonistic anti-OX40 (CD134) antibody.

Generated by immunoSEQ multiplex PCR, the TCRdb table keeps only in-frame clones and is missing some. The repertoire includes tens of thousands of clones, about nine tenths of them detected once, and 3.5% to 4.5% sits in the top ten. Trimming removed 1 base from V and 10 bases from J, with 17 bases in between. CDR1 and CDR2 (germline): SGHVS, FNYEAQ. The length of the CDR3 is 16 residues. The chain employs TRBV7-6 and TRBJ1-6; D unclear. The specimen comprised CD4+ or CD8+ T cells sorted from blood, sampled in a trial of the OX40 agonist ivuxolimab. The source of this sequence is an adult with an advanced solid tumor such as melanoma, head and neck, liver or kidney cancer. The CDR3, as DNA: TGTGCCAGCAGCTTAGGGGCAACCCTAAGTCAGTCACCCCTCCACTTT. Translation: CASSLGATLSQSPLHF.